This T cell receptor beta chain was captured by sequencing in a study of shared clonotypes between healthy human individuals. Study-wide results and limits: The rarefaction results pointed to incomplete sorted-subset sequencing despite large depth.

V lost 6 bases, J lost 1 base, and 22 bases lay in between. CDR3 length: 19 residues. Looked up from germline, CDR1 is ENHRY and CDR2 is SYGVKD. For this clone: Its antigen is still unknown.

Naive CD8 cells lacked CD45RO, underwent positive selection for CCR7 and left out terminally differentiated effector memory CD45RA+ cells. Measured with immunoSEQ multiplex PCR; TCRdb has only the in-frame clones, and not every one. The repertoire consists of about 1,800,000 clones, with around 96% occurring once and the leading ten covering under 1.5%. This clonotype originated in a man aged 18 to 30 in good health. This chain links TRBV10-3 with TRBJ2-6, with D maybe TRBD1 (6 bases). Sequencing was performed on naive CD8+ T cells sorted from blood. For the CDR3, the DNA is TGTGCCATCAGGCCCGGGACACTCAGTCTTTTTTCTGGGGCCAACGTCCTGACTTTC. This encodes CAIRPGTLSLFSGANVLTF.